Below, one TCR beta chain is given with its context. This sample stems from a study of T cells in localized non-small cell lung cancer. The assay was immunoSEQ multiplex PCR, and TCRdb's table has in-frame clones only and misses some. Of 35,000 to 40,000 clones in the sample, about 86% were seen once. This receptor was obtained from a man aged 35-75 years with stage I lung adenocarcinoma. The sample was peripheral blood, taken before any cancer treatment.

The chain's CDR3 is CASSLAFSNEQFF. CDR3 in DNA: TGTGCCAGCAGCTTAGCGTTCTCCAATGAGCAGTTCTTC. This chain connects TRBV7-2 to TRBJ2-1; no reliable D call. Germline V gives CDR1 SGHTA, CDR2 FQGNSA. The CDR3 covers 13 residues. The V end lost 0 bases, the J end lost 6 bases, and 6 bases lay between the germline ends.